The T cell receptor (beta chain) under discussion was sequenced for a study of blood T cell repertoires in COVID-19. The wider study: Samples came from the United States, Italy and Spain, spanning acute and convalescent COVID-19. The analysed material was cDNA or gDNA that came from T cells, B-cell-depleted T cells, or PBMCs.

Per the original methods: Quantification of nucleated cells was approximated via reference gene primer amplification. Using immunoSEQ multiplex PCR, the repertoire was profiled, and TCRdb retains in-frame clones only, with some absent. V, J and clone size are taken as reported in that table, and D and trimming were inferred from the DNA itself. The data hold approximately 50,000 clones, with more than 85% observed a single time. This TCR was recovered from a middle-aged man with active COVID-19. Input material: peripheral blood.

CDR3 nucleotide sequence: TGTGCCAGCAGCGGAAGACAGACCGGGGGGACCCAGTACTTC. Protein: CASSGRQTGGTQYF. The rearrangement uses TRBV7-2 and TRBJ2-5; a weak D match, TRBD2 (6 bases). The CDR3 consists of 14 residues. Germline assignment: CDR1 SGHTA and CDR2 FQGNSA. Trimming cost V 5 bases and J 7 bases, with 17 bases left between them.